Listed below are T cell receptor beta chains from one sample, sequenced in a study of blood T cell repertoires in COVID-19. Measured with immunoSEQ multiplex PCR; TCRdb has only the in-frame clones, and not every one. This sample has under 60,000 clones, with around three quarters found just once. What was sequenced was peripheral blood. These receptors were obtained from a man aged 65 to 85 with acute or convalescent COVID-19. CDR3s include the opening cysteine and the closing phenylalanine or tryptophan. D genes are given only for firm matches. Size tells how often a clone was seen (once, few, many) or the class of an expanded clone, and some rows leave it out.

d_call: TRBD1; j_call: TRBJ2-7; v_call: TRBV6-2/TRBV6-3; clone_size: NA; cdr3_nt: TGTGCCAGCAGTCGGACAGGGCTCGGGTACGAGCAGTACTTC; cdr3_aa: CASSRTGLGYEQYF
d_call: NA; j_call: TRBJ1-2; v_call: TRBV6-5; clone_size: NA; cdr3_nt: TGTGCCAGCGAAATGGGGAACAGGGTCGGTGGCTACACCTTC; cdr3_aa: CASEMGNRVGGYTF
d_call: NA; j_call: TRBJ1-2; v_call: TRBV6-5; clone_size: NA; cdr3_nt: TGTGCCAGCAGCCCAGTCGCTAACTATGGCTACACCTTC; cdr3_aa: CASSPVANYGYTF
d_call: TRBD2; j_call: TRBJ2-3; v_call: TRBV6-2/TRBV6-3; clone_size: NA; cdr3_nt: TGTGCCAGCAGTTGGGCGGGGGGGACAGATACGCAGTATTTT; cdr3_aa: CASSWAGGTDTQYF
d_call: TRBD2; j_call: TRBJ2-7; v_call: TRBV10-3; clone_size: NA; cdr3_nt: TGTGCCATCAGTGAGTCGAGTCTAGCGGGGGCTGAGCAGTACTTC; cdr3_aa: CAISESSLAGAEQYF
d_call: NA; j_call: TRBJ1-1; v_call: TRBV2; clone_size: NA; cdr3_nt: TGTGCCAGCAGTGAAGTGGCGGGGAACACTGAAGCTTTCTTT; cdr3_aa: CASSEVAGNTEAFF
d_call: TRBD1; j_call: TRBJ1-1; v_call: TRBV18; clone_size: NA; cdr3_nt: TGTGCCAGCTCACCACGCGACAGGGCGAACACTGAAGCTTTCTTT; cdr3_aa: CASSPRDRANTEAFF
d_call: TRBD1; j_call: TRBJ2-1; v_call: TRBV5-1; clone_size: NA; cdr3_nt: TGCGCCAGCAGCCCCGGGGACAGGGAGAATGAGCAGTTCTTC; cdr3_aa: CASSPGDRENEQFF
d_call: TRBD2; j_call: TRBJ2-4; v_call: TRBV19; clone_size: NA; cdr3_nt: TGTGCCAGTAGTCCCCTTGGGGAGGGAGCCAAAAACATTCAGTACTTC; cdr3_aa: CASSPLGEGAKNIQYF
d_call: NA; j_call: TRBJ2-1; v_call: TRBV11-3; clone_size: NA; cdr3_nt: TGTGCCAGCACCAATATCTTCGAGGGTGGACTCAATGAGCAGTTCTTC; cdr3_aa: CASTNIFEGGLNEQFF
d_call: TRBD2; j_call: TRBJ2-1; v_call: TRBV11-3; clone_size: few; cdr3_nt: TGTGCCAGCAGTTTTACGGGGGGATTAGTGTCGAATGAGCAGTTCTTC; cdr3_aa: CASSFTGGLVSNEQFF
d_call: TRBD1; j_call: TRBJ1-1; v_call: TRBV6-5; clone_size: NA; cdr3_nt: TGTGCCAGCAGTAGGACAGGGCGGACTGAAGCTTTCTTT; cdr3_aa: CASSRTGRTEAFF
d_call: TRBD2; j_call: TRBJ2-1; v_call: TRBV5-1; clone_size: NA; cdr3_nt: TGCGCCAGCAGCTTTGAGGGGTCTTCTAGCGGGGACCACAATGAGCAGTTCTTC; cdr3_aa: CASSFEGSSSGDHNEQFF
d_call: TRBD1; j_call: TRBJ1-2; v_call: TRBV5-6; clone_size: NA; cdr3_nt: TGTGCCAGCAGCATAGGACAGGGGGCTACGTATGGCTACACCTTC; cdr3_aa: CASSIGQGATYGYTF
d_call: TRBD2; j_call: TRBJ2-4; v_call: TRBV7-3; clone_size: NA; cdr3_nt: TGTGCCAGCAGCCCCAGCGGGAGCCAAAACATTCAGTACTTC; cdr3_aa: CASSPSGSQNIQYF
d_call: TRBD1; j_call: TRBJ2-6; v_call: TRBV7-9; clone_size: NA; cdr3_nt: TGTGCCAGCAACCCACGCGGACAGGGTGATAGCTCTGGGGCCAACGTCCTGACTTTC; cdr3_aa: CASNPRGQGDSSGANVLTF
d_call: NA; j_call: TRBJ1-1; v_call: TRBV2; clone_size: few; cdr3_nt: TGTGCCAGCAGTTCCCAGGGAACTGAAGCTTTCTTT; cdr3_aa: CASSSQGTEAFF
d_call: NA; j_call: TRBJ2-5; v_call: TRBV6-5; clone_size: NA; cdr3_nt: TGTGCCAGCATAAGGAGTCTCCAAGAGACCCAGTACTTC; cdr3_aa: CASIRSLQETQYF
d_call: TRBD2; j_call: TRBJ2-5; v_call: TRBV19; clone_size: once; cdr3_nt: TGTGCCACATCCGGGACTACCTCGGGGACCCAGTACTTC; cdr3_aa: CATSGTTSGTQYF
d_call: TRBD2; j_call: TRBJ2-3; v_call: TRBV7-3; clone_size: NA; cdr3_nt: TGTGCCAGCAGCCCTCGGGGGGGCGCAAGCACAGATACGCAGTATTTT; cdr3_aa: CASSPRGGASTDTQYF
d_call: TRBD1; j_call: TRBJ1-2; v_call: TRBV19; clone_size: few; cdr3_nt: TGTGCCAGTAGTATAGATCTAAGGGGACAGGGTGGCTACACCTTC; cdr3_aa: CASSIDLRGQGGYTF
d_call: NA; j_call: TRBJ2-2; v_call: TRBV5-5; clone_size: NA; cdr3_nt: TGTGCCAGCAGCTTGGGGCCGAACACCGGGGAGCTGTTTTTT; cdr3_aa: CASSLGPNTGELFF
d_call: NA; j_call: TRBJ2-1; v_call: TRBV11-2; clone_size: NA; cdr3_nt: TGTGCCAGCAGCCGGCAGGGTAGCTCCTACAATGAGCAGTTCTTC; cdr3_aa: CASSRQGSSYNEQFF
d_call: TRBD1; j_call: TRBJ1-6; v_call: TRBV6-5; clone_size: NA; cdr3_nt: TGTGCCAGCAGTACGACAGGGTTGCATAATTCACCCCTCCACTTT; cdr3_aa: CASSTTGLHNSPLHF
d_call: TRBD1; j_call: TRBJ1-6; v_call: TRBV7-6; clone_size: few; cdr3_nt: TGTGCCAGCAGCCCAGGACAGGCGCTCGGGGATTCACCCCTCCACTTT; cdr3_aa: CASSPGQALGDSPLHF
d_call: TRBD1; j_call: TRBJ2-2; v_call: TRBV4-1; clone_size: NA; cdr3_nt: TGCGCCAGCAGCCAAGAATGGGGGACAGGGAACACCGGGGAGCTGTTTTTT; cdr3_aa: CASSQEWGTGNTGELFF
d_call: NA; j_call: TRBJ2-1; v_call: TRBV7-9; clone_size: once; cdr3_nt: TGTGCCAGCAGCAAAGGACAGTACAATGAGCAGTTCTTC; cdr3_aa: CASSKGQYNEQFF
d_call: TRBD1; j_call: TRBJ2-7; v_call: TRBV9; clone_size: once; cdr3_nt: TGTGCCAGCAGCGTAGCAACGGGACAGGACATCTACGAGCAGTACTTC; cdr3_aa: CASSVATGQDIYEQYF
d_call: NA; j_call: TRBJ1-4; v_call: TRBV28; clone_size: NA; cdr3_nt: TGTGCCAGCAGTTCTGAATCGGGGAATGAAAAACTGTTTTTT; cdr3_aa: CASSSESGNEKLFF
d_call: TRBD1; j_call: TRBJ1-1; v_call: TRBV29-1; clone_size: NA; cdr3_nt: TGCAGCGTTGGGGGGGGACAGGGCCGTTTGAACACTGAAGCTTTCTTT; cdr3_aa: CSVGGGQGRLNTEAFF
d_call: TRBD1; j_call: TRBJ2-7; v_call: TRBV7-2; clone_size: NA; cdr3_nt: TGTGCCAGCAGCTTAAAGGTTCCCGGACAGGGTCTCAACGAGCAGTACTTC; cdr3_aa: CASSLKVPGQGLNEQYF
d_call: NA; j_call: TRBJ1-1; v_call: TRBV7-3; clone_size: NA; cdr3_nt: TGTGCCAGCAGCACCGGGAGGAACACTGAAGCTTTCTTT; cdr3_aa: CASSTGRNTEAFF
d_call: NA; j_call: TRBJ1-2; v_call: TRBV2; clone_size: NA; cdr3_nt: TGTGCCAGCATCGGGGGAGCTAACTATGGCTACACCTTC; cdr3_aa: CASIGGANYGYTF
d_call: TRBD2; j_call: TRBJ2-2; v_call: TRBV5-8; clone_size: NA; cdr3_nt: TGTGCCAGCAGCCAGGGCCGGACTAGCAACACCGGGGAGCTGTTTTTT; cdr3_aa: CASSQGRTSNTGELFF
d_call: TRBD1; j_call: TRBJ1-6; v_call: TRBV6-1; clone_size: NA; cdr3_nt: TGTGCCAGCAGTGAATGGAGACAGGGTAATTCACCCCTCCACTTT; cdr3_aa: CASSEWRQGNSPLHF
d_call: NA; j_call: TRBJ2-7; v_call: TRBV19; clone_size: NA; cdr3_nt: TGTGCCAGTAGTAGCCGGACAAGCGACCTTTACGAGCAGTACTTC; cdr3_aa: CASSSRTSDLYEQYF
d_call: TRBD1; j_call: TRBJ1-2; v_call: TRBV6-5; clone_size: NA; cdr3_nt: TGTGCCAGCAGTAGGGGACAGAGTTATGGCTACACCTTC; cdr3_aa: CASSRGQSYGYTF
d_call: TRBD1; j_call: TRBJ1-4; v_call: TRBV25-1; clone_size: NA; cdr3_nt: TGTGCCAGCAGTGAAGGGACAGGGGGTAGGGAACTGTTTTTT; cdr3_aa: CASSEGTGGRELFF
d_call: TRBD1; j_call: TRBJ1-4; v_call: TRBV5-1; clone_size: NA; cdr3_nt: TGCGCCAGCAGCTTAGCTGGGACAGGGGGTAATGAAAAACTGTTTTTT; cdr3_aa: CASSLAGTGGNEKLFF
d_call: TRBD2; j_call: TRBJ2-1; v_call: TRBV11-1; clone_size: NA; cdr3_nt: TGTGCCAGCAGCCCGACTAGCGCGTACAATGAGCAGTTCTTC; cdr3_aa: CASSPTSAYNEQFF
d_call: NA; j_call: TRBJ2-1; v_call: TRBV27; clone_size: NA; cdr3_nt: TGTGCCAGCAGTTTAGGTCCGGGATCAGATGAGCAGTTCTTC; cdr3_aa: CASSLGPGSDEQFF
d_call: NA; j_call: TRBJ2-1; v_call: TRBV30; clone_size: NA; cdr3_nt: TGTGCCTGGAGTGTAGGCGGGGGCCCTTCCAATGAGCAGTTCTTC; cdr3_aa: CAWSVGGGPSNEQFF
d_call: NA; j_call: TRBJ1-1; v_call: TRBV6-4; clone_size: NA; cdr3_nt: TGTGCCAGCAGTGACTCAGGGGCGACTGAAGCTTTCTTT; cdr3_aa: CASSDSGATEAFF
d_call: TRBD1; j_call: TRBJ2-6; v_call: TRBV6-2/TRBV6-3; clone_size: NA; cdr3_nt: TGTGCCAGCAGTACCCGATCCACAGGGGGCGCGGGGGCCAACGTCCTGACTTTC; cdr3_aa: CASSTRSTGGAGANVLTF
d_call: TRBD1; j_call: TRBJ2-1; v_call: TRBV28; clone_size: once; cdr3_nt: TGTGCCAGCAGATGGACAGGGGACAACAATGAGCAGTTCTTC; cdr3_aa: CASRWTGDNNEQFF
d_call: NA; j_call: TRBJ2-7; v_call: TRBV30; clone_size: NA; cdr3_nt: TGTGCCTGGAGTGTACTGGGGGGTAAGCAGTACTTC; cdr3_aa: CAWSVLGGKQYF
d_call: TRBD2; j_call: TRBJ2-2; v_call: TRBV30; clone_size: NA; cdr3_nt: TGTGCCTGGAGTGCCCCCGGGGGGAGCGGGAGTGACCGGGAGCTGTTTTTT; cdr3_aa: CAWSAPGGSGSDRELFF
d_call: NA; j_call: TRBJ1-2; v_call: TRBV7-9; clone_size: NA; cdr3_nt: TGTGCCAGCAGCTTAGGGTCAATGGAGGGCTACACCTTC; cdr3_aa: CASSLGSMEGYTF
d_call: NA; j_call: TRBJ1-2; v_call: TRBV12-3/TRBV12-4; clone_size: NA; cdr3_nt: TGTGCCAGCAGTTTTAGTGCCTCCTATGGCTACACCTTC; cdr3_aa: CASSFSASYGYTF
d_call: TRBD2; j_call: TRBJ2-1; v_call: TRBV5-4; clone_size: NA; cdr3_nt: TGTGCCAGCAGCCCGGGGGGGAGGTACAATGAGCAGTTCTTC; cdr3_aa: CASSPGGRYNEQFF
d_call: TRBD1; j_call: TRBJ1-1; v_call: TRBV9; clone_size: NA; cdr3_nt: TGTGCCAGCAGCGTAGGAGGAATCACGGGGGGGACAGCTGAAGCTTTCTTT; cdr3_aa: CASSVGGITGGTAEAFF
d_call: NA; j_call: TRBJ2-6; v_call: TRBV5-1; clone_size: NA; cdr3_nt: TGCGCCAGCAAGTCAGGTTCTGGGGCCAACGTCCTGACTTTC; cdr3_aa: CASKSGSGANVLTF
d_call: NA; j_call: TRBJ2-3; v_call: TRBV6-5; clone_size: NA; cdr3_nt: TGTGCCAGCAGAGCAGGGTCCGGCACAGATACGCAGTATTTT; cdr3_aa: CASRAGSGTDTQYF
d_call: NA; j_call: TRBJ2-3; v_call: TRBV27; clone_size: NA; cdr3_nt: TGTGCCAGCGGGGGACGGGAGAGCACAGATACGCAGTATTTT; cdr3_aa: CASGGRESTDTQYF
d_call: TRBD1; j_call: TRBJ1-3; v_call: TRBV7-6; clone_size: NA; cdr3_nt: TGTGCCAGCAGCTCAGGACAGGGGAGCTCTGGAAACACCATATATTTT; cdr3_aa: CASSSGQGSSGNTIYF